This T cell receptor beta chain came from a study of blood T cells in healthy people across ages. The use of a sample-barcoded 5' primer and a J-beta primer mix characterized a second PCR of roughly 6 to 12 cycles. All samples gave at least 2.5 million CDR3-containing paired-end reads. TCRdb recomputed calls from the 5' RACE reads with MiXCR, one row per CDR3 protein. Of approximately 580,000 distinct CDR3 sequences listed, about 24% are singletons. Germline loops: CDR1 MDHEN, CDR2 SYDVKM. V lost 6 bases to trimming and J lost 8 bases, with 13 bases between them. This CDR3 is 12 amino acids long. This sample was shared with a second study, whose subject was T cells of mothers and their children. That paper notes: Each child contributed millions of TCR beta CDR3 reads, while each mother contributed over 8 million. Related mother and child pairs showed slightly greater overlap (not significant) than unrelated pairs did.

The clonotype was recovered from a boy between 10 and 17 years old in good health. The gene calls are TRBV28 and TRBJ1-2; D is unresolved. What was sequenced was blood. CDR3 amino acids: CASRPGPVGYTF. CDR3 nucleotide sequence: TGTGCCAGCAGGCCCGGGCCCGTCGGCTACACCTTC.